The following is a TCR beta chain sequence with its context. The source of the sample is a study of neurological immune-mediated disorders. The time point was: longitudinal time-point 2. CDR3 size: 13 residues. The V and J ends lost 3 bases and 5 bases respectively, with 14 bases between them. Germline V gene data show CDR1 as DFQATT and CDR2 as SNEGSKA (reference sequence). From 15-18 subjects, every sequencing run obtained over 200 million TCR-beta sequences. TCRdb reanalysed the 5' RACE reads using MiXCR and keeps one entry per CDR3 protein. This table has 57,000 or so distinct CDR3 sequences, around 10% appearing once.

The receptor comes from a man aged 25-45 years in good health. Source material: PBMCs. This chain joins TRBV20-1 and TRBJ2-7; D remains unclear. CDR3 DNA sequence: TGCAGTGCTAGTCGGACGGCAGGTAACGAGCAGTACTTC. It translates to CSASRTAGNEQYF.